Below are 25 T cell receptor beta chains sequenced from a single sample in a study of T cells in Graves' hyperthyroidism and ophthalmopathy (dated by TCRdb to about 2019). Library construction relied on multiplex PCR. For sequencing, an Illumina HiSeq 2000 was employed. Amplification of TCR beta CDR3 regions was carried out from RNA transcripts. The TCR CDR3 was subjected to a first round of RT-PCR using the HTBI primer set and the Qiagen OneStep RT-PCR kit. The raw public reads went through TCRdb reprocessing: fastp at Q25, MiXCR clone calling, in-frame beta chains kept. Identical CDR3 protein sequences are pooled into one entry, listed with their most common genes and DNA. This sample lists approximately 150,000 distinct CDR3 sequences; 9.4% were detected once. The ten largest clones take up approximately 24% of the sample. Sequences were obtained from blood. Receptors originate from a woman aged 18-29 years with Graves' hyperthyroidism that later progressed to Graves' ophthalmopathy.

This clonotype was detected ten times or more. The chain joins TRBV2 to TRBJ1-4, with D possibly TRBD1 on 5 matching bases. The CDR3 has 14 residues. V lost 1 base and J lost 4, with 7 bases in between. The germline V gene encodes CDR1 SNHLY and CDR2 FYNNEI. The CDR3 is CASSEGTINEKLFF. The CDR3 DNA sequence: TGTGCCAGCAGTGAAGGGACAATTAATGAAAAACTGTTTTTT. Full variable domain (outside the CDR3, taken from reference TRBV2 and TRBJ1-4): EPEVTQTPSHQVTQMGQEVILRCVPISNHLYFYWYRQILGQKVEFLVSFYNNEISEKSEIFDDQFSVERPDGSNFTLKIRSTKLEDSAMYFCASSEGTINEKLFFGSGTQLSVL.

This clonotype was observed many times. The rearrangement links TRBV7-3 to TRBJ2-3; no reliable D call. From germline, CDR1 is SGHTA and CDR2 FQGTGA. With 4 bases removed from V and 5 bases from J, the gap between germline ends came to 10 bases. This CDR3 region has 13 residues. Here the CDR3 reads CASSSRTLDTQYF. CDR3 sequence (DNA): TGTGCCAGCAGCTCTAGAACATTAGATACGCAGTATTTT.

This clonotype appeared many times. V and J are TRBV5-1 and TRBJ2-5; D is undetermined. Trimming took 0 bases from V and 5 from J, leaving 17 bases between them. CDR3 length equals 16 residues. In germline, CDR1 is SGHRS, CDR2 YFSETQ. The CDR3 spells CASSLGSSRAWETQYF. DNA of the CDR3: TGCGCCAGCAGCTTGGGTAGTTCTCGGGCATGGGAGACCCAGTACTTC.

This clonotype was recorded many times. The rearrangement uses TRBV6-1 and TRBJ1-2; D gene ambiguous. The V end lost 0 bases, the J end lost 4 bases, and 6 bases lay between the germline ends. The CDR3 runs to 13 residues. Germline CDR1 is MNHNS and CDR2 is SASEGT. CDR3 DNA sequence: TGTGCCAGCAGTGAAGCTTTGGTCTATGGCTACACCTTC. This codes for CASSEALVYGYTF.

This clonotype was picked up a small number of times. A much larger clone differs by one base, so this may be a read error. As the CDR3 is not closed by the conserved phenylalanine or tryptophan, this likely results from a read error. This chain joins TRBV6-1 and TRBJ1-5; no firm D call. This CDR3 contains 16 residues. Trimming stripped 5 bases from V and 1 base from J, with 15 bases between. Germline CDR1 and CDR2: MNHNS and SASEGT. DNA for the CDR3: TGTGCCAGCAGTCCCTCTAACATGGGAAGCAATCAGCCCCAGCATCTT. This sequence encodes CASSPSNMGSNQPQHL.

This clonotype was counted ten times or more. The V call is TRBV5-1, the J call TRBJ2-2; TRBD2 matches at 7 bases. Unmatched junction bases numbered 2, after V lost 3 bases and J lost 0 bases. This CDR3 spans 15 amino acids. Germline CDR1 SGHRS, CDR2 YFSETQ. The CDR3 protein is CASSSGLANTGELFF. In DNA form, the CDR3 reads TGCGCCAGCAGCTCCGGACTAGCGAACACCGGGGAGCTGTTTTTT.

This clonotype was recorded many times. J is TRBJ2-2 and V is TRBV5-1; the match to TRBD1 covers 12 bases. The V gene end was trimmed by 0 bases and the J gene end by 6 bases; junction bases not matched to a gene: 12. Germline CDR1 is SGHRS and CDR2 is YFSETQ. CDR3 size: 19 residues. CDR3 in amino acids: CASSLENTGTGGYAGELFF. The CDR3 DNA follows: TGCGCCAGCAGCTTGGAGAACACCGGGACAGGGGGCTACGCCGGGGAGCTGTTTTTT. The whole variable domain, filled in from reference TRBV5-1 and TRBJ2-2, reads KAGVTQTPRYLIKTRGQQVTLSCSPISGHRSVSWYQQTPGQGLQFLFEYFSETQRNKGNFPGRFSGRQFSNSRSEMNVSTLELGDSALYLCASSLENTGTGGYAGELFFGEGSRLTVL.

As for this clonotype: Just one base apart from a much larger clone, this may be a read error. The rearrangement joins TRBV20-1 to TRBJ2-5; 11 nucleotides line up with TRBD2. The CDR3 is 18 residues long. Germline loops: CDR1 DFQATT, CDR2 SNEGSKA (reference sequence). CDR3: CSARALFTGTSGVEIQYF. The CDR3, as DNA: TGCAGTGCTAGAGCGTTATTTACCGGGACTAGCGGCGTGGAGATCCAGTACTTC.

V usage is TRBV19 and J usage is TRBJ2-3, with D unclear. Germline lookup yields CDR1 LNHDA and CDR2 SQIVND (reference sequence). The CDR3 spans 17 residues. With 3 bases removed from V and 2 bases from J, the gap between germline ends came to 18 bases. CDR3 loop: CASSMGRRLTNTDTQYF. The CDR3 coding sequence is TGTGCCAGTAGTATGGGCCGTCGGCTGACAAACACAGATACGCAGTATTTT.

The V call is TRBV2, the J call TRBJ1-6, with D perhaps matching TRBD1 (5 bases). CDR1 is SNHLY, CDR2 FYNNEI, per germline. V lost 4 bases to trimming and J lost 4 bases, with 8 bases between them. The CDR3 spans 14 residues. In nucleotides, the CDR3 is TGTGCCAGCAGTGGACGGGGGTATAATTCACCCCTCCACTTT. Its protein is CASSGRGYNSPLHF.

This clonotype was recorded at least ten times. V is TRBV12-3 or TRBV12-4 and J is TRBJ2-7; D possibly corresponds to TRBD2 (6 bases). The germline V and J ends were trimmed by 3 bases and 4 bases, with 13 bases remaining between them. The CDR3 loop spans 14 amino acids. CDR3 sequence reads: CASSFGGNRYEQYF. The CDR3 nucleotides read TGTGCCAGCAGTTTTGGCGGGAATCGGTACGAGCAGTACTTC.

The chain uses TRBV4-1 and TRBJ2-7; 9 positions match TRBD1. The V gene end was trimmed by 0 bases and the J gene end by 4 bases; junction bases not matched to a gene: 7. Germline CDR1 and CDR2: MGHRA and YSYEKL. The CDR3 is 16 residues long. The chain's CDR3 is CASSQESGTGRYEQYF. As DNA, the CDR3 is TGCGCCAGCAGCCAAGAGAGCGGGACAGGGCGTTACGAGCAGTACTTC.

This clonotype occurred many times. The rearrangement joins TRBV29-1 to TRBJ2-3, with D perhaps TRBD1 (6 bases). The V end was cut by 4 bases, the J end by 0 bases, with 11 bases between. Germline CDR1 SQVTM, CDR2 ANQGSEA. The CDR3 consists of 14 residues. CDR3 coding DNA: TGCAGCGTTGCAGGGGCAGGAAGCACAGATACGCAGTATTTT. Translation: CSVAGAGSTDTQYF.

This clonotype was seen many times. The chain links TRBV6-1 to TRBJ1-5; 9 bases align to TRBD1. The V segment lost 5 bases and the J segment 3 bases; nucleotides outside the gene matches: 8. CDR1 and CDR2 (germline): MNHNS, SASEGT. The CDR3 is 16 residues long. The CDR3 loop reads CASSSTDRGINQPQHF. DNA for the CDR3: TGTGCCAGCAGTTCCACGGACAGGGGCATCAATCAGCCCCAGCATTTT.

This sequence joins TRBV5-6 and TRBJ1-2; D is perhaps TRBD1 (6 bases). The CDR3 runs 14 residues. Germline V CDR1 and CDR2: SGHDT, YYEEEE. V was clipped by 4 bases and J by 7 bases, with 17 bases between them. This CDR3 is CASSPGAPLGGYTF. CDR3 DNA sequence: TGTGCCAGCAGCCCGGGGGCCCCTCTAGGTGGCTACACCTTC. Looking up the rest from reference TRBV5-6 and TRBJ1-2 gives the full variable domain: DAGVTQSPTHLIKTRGQQVTLRCSPKSGHDTVSWYQQALGQGPQFIFQYYEEEERQRGNFPDRFSGHQFPNYSSELNVNALLLGDSALYLCASSPGAPLGGYTFGSGTRLTVV.

This clonotype was seen only a few times. This chain joins TRBV20-1 and TRBJ2-5; 8 bases fit TRBD1. The length of the CDR3 is 14 residues. The V and J ends lost 4 bases and 2 bases, in that order; junction bases with no gene match: 6. The germline gives CDR1 DFQATT, CDR2 SNEGSKA (reference sequence). CDR3 nucleotide sequence: TGCAGTGCTATAAGGACAGGGAGTCAAGAGACCCAGTACTTC. Amino acid sequence: CSAIRTGSQETQYF.

This clonotype was counted only a few times. This chain links TRBV20-1 with TRBJ1-2, with D unclear. In germline, CDR1 is DFQATT, CDR2 SNEGSKA (reference sequence). This CDR3 is 12 amino acids long. The ends were cut back, 3 bases at V and 3 bases at J, with 8 bases in the middle. The CDR3 bases are TGCAGTGCTAGCCGCGAGGACTATGGCTACACCTTC. Protein: CSASREDYGYTF.

This clonotype was observed at least ten times. This chain uses TRBV11-3 with TRBJ2-3; 10 nucleotides match TRBD1. The V gene's germline CDR1 is SGHNT and CDR2 YENEEA. After removal of 5 bases from V and 6 bases from J, the junction contained 5 bases not matched to a gene. The CDR3 runs 14 residues. CDR3 region: CASSRQGARDTQYF. The CDR3 DNA sequence: TGTGCCAGCAGCCGACAGGGGGCCAGGGATACGCAGTATTTT.

This clonotype was found many times. The chain employs TRBV6-1 and TRBJ1-6; 7 nucleotides agree with TRBD1. With V trimmed by 3 bases and J by 10 bases, 6 bases remained unmatched. The CDR3 is 14 amino acids. The V gene's germline CDR1 is MNHNS and CDR2 SASEGT. CDR3 in amino acids: CASSETGKGSPLHF. The CDR3 DNA sequence: TGTGCCAGCAGTGAGACAGGGAAGGGCTCACCCCTCCACTTT.

There are many counts of this clonotype. This chain links TRBV15 with TRBJ2-5; 8 bases fit TRBD2. The J segment lost 4 bases and the V segment lost 1 base, leaving 5 bases of the junction unmatched. The CDR3 is made up of 15 amino acids. Germline V gene lookup returns CDR1 LNHNV and CDR2 YYDKDF (reference sequence). CDR3 sequence: CATSRAGGPGETQYF. The CDR3 bases are TGTGCCACCAGCAGAGCGGGAGGGCCCGGAGAGACCCAGTACTTC.

The rearrangement joins TRBV7-9 to TRBJ1-6; D is uncertain. Germline lookup yields CDR1 SEHNR and CDR2 FQNEAQ (reference sequence). The CDR3 consists of 13 residues. Trimming removed 0 bases from V and 9 bases from J, with 6 bases in between. The CDR3 loop is CASSLATGSPLHF. The CDR3 bases are TGTGCCAGCAGCTTAGCGACGGGTTCACCCCTCCACTTT.

This chain joins TRBV7-3 and TRBJ1-6; 9 bases agree with TRBD1. Germline CDR1 is SGHTA and CDR2 is FQGTGA. With V trimmed by 5 bases and J by 7 bases, 6 bases remained unmatched. CDR3 size: 15 residues. CDR3 region: CASSPGQGLNSPLHF. The DNA for the CDR3 is TGTGCCAGCAGCCCGGGACAGGGTTTGAATTCACCCCTCCACTTT.

This clonotype was observed at least ten times. The chain employs TRBV7-3 and TRBJ2-5, with D possibly being TRBD1 or TRBD2 (5 bases each). This CDR3 region has 18 residues. Germline CDR1 and CDR2: SGHTA and FQGTGA. V was pared by 4 bases and J by 1 base, with 22 bases between. In nucleotides, the CDR3 is TGTGCCAGCAGCTCAATGGGACCGACGGGCCTCTCCCAAGAGACCCAGTACTTC. Residues: CASSSMGPTGLSQETQYF.

This clonotype was recorded many times. This chain connects TRBV2 to TRBJ1-5; TRBD1 matches 8 bases. J was trimmed by 4 bases and V by 7 bases; bases with no gene match: 6. The CDR3 consists of 14 residues. The germline V gene encodes CDR1 SNHLY and CDR2 FYNNEI. In DNA, the CDR3 is TGTGCCAGCAAGGACAGGGAAGGAAATCAGCCCCAGCATTTT. Translating it yields CASKDREGNQPQHF. Looking up the rest from reference TRBV2 and TRBJ1-5 gives the full variable domain: EPEVTQTPSHQVTQMGQEVILRCVPISNHLYFYWYRQILGQKVEFLVSFYNNEISEKSEIFDDQFSVERPDGSNFTLKIRSTKLEDSAMYFCASKDREGNQPQHFGDGTRLSIL.

This clonotype was counted at least ten times. The V call is TRBV11-2, the J call TRBJ2-1; 7 bases line up with TRBD2. J gave up 7 bases and V 1 base, and 10 bases lay outside the gene matches. From germline, CDR1 is SGHAT and CDR2 FQNNGV. This CDR3 spans 16 amino acids. The CDR3 loop is CASSLGFGGRQNEQFF. The CDR3 DNA sequence: TGTGCCAGCAGCTTAGGCTTTGGCGGGAGACAGAATGAGCAGTTCTTC.